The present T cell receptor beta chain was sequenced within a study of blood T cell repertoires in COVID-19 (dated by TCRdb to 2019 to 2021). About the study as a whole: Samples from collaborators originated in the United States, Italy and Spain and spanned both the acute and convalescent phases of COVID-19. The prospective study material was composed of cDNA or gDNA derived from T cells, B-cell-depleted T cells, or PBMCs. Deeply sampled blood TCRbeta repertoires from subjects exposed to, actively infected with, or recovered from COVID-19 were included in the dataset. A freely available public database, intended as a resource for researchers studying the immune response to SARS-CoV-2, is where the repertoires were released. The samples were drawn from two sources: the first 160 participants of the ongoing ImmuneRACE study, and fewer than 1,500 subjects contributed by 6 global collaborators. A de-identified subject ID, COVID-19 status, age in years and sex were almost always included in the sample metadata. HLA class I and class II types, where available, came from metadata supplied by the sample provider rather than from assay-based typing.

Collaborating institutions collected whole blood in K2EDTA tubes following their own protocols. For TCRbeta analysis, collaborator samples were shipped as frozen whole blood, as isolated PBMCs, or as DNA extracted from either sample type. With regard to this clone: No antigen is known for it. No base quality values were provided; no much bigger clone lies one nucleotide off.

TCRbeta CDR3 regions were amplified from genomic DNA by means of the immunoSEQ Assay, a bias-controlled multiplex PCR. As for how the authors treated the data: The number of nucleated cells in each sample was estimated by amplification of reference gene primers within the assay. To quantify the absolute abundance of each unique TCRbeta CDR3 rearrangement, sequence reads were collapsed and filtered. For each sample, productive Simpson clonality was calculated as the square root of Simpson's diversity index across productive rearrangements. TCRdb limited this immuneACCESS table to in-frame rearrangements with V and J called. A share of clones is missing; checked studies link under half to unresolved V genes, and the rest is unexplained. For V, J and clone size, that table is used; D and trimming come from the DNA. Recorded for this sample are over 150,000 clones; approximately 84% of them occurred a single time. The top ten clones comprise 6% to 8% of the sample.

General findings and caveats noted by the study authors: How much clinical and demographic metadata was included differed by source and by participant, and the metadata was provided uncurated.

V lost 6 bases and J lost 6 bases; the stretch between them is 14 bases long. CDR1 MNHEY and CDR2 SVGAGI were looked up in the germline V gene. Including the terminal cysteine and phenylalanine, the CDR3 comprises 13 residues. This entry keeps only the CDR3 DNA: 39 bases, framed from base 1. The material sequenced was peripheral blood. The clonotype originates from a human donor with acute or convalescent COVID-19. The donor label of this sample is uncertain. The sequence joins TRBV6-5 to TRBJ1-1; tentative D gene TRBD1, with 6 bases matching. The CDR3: CASRQGSDAEAFF. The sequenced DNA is TGTGCCAGCAGGCAGGGGAGCGACGCTGAAGCTTTCTTT.